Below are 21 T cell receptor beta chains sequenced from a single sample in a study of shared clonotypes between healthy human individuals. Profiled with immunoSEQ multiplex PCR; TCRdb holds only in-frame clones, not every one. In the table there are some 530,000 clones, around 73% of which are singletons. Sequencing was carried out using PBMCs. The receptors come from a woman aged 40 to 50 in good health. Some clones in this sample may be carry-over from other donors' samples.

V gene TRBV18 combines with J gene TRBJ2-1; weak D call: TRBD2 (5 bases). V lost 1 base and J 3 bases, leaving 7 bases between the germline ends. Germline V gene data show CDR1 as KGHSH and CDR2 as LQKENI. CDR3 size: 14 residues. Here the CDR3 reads CASSPLANYNEQFF. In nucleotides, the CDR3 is TGTGCCAGCTCACCACTAGCGAACTACAATGAGCAGTTCTTC. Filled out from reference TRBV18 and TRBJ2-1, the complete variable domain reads NAGVMQNPRHLVRRRGQEARLRCSPMKGHSHVYWYRQLPEEGLKFMVYLQKENIIDESGMPKERFSAEFPKEGPSILRIQQVVRGDSAAYFCASSPLANYNEQFFGPGTRLTVL.

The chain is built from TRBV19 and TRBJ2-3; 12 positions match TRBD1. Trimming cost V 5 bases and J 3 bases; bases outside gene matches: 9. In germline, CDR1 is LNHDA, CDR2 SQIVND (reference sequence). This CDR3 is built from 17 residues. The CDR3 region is CASSSGTGGAGTDTQYF. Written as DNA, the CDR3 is TGTGCCAGTAGTTCCGGGACAGGGGGCGCGGGGACAGATACGCAGTATTTT.

Here the CDR3 reads CASIKGGTNTGELFF. As DNA, the CDR3 is TGTGCCAGCATCAAGGGGGGAACGAACACCGGGGAGCTGTTTTTT. The chain recombines TRBV7-2 with TRBJ2-2; D possibly uses TRBD1 or TRBD2 (6 bases each). The CDR3 sequence is 15 residues long. V lost 7 bases and J lost 0, with 12 bases in between. Per germline, CDR1 SGHTA and CDR2 FQGNSA.

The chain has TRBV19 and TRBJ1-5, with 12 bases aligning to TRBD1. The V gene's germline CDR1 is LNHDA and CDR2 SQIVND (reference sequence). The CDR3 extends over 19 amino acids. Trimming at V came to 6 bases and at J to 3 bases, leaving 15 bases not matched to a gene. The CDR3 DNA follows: TGTGCCAGTAGCCGAACCGGGACAGGGGGCAGGGTTACCAATCAGCCCCAGCATTTT. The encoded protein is CASSRTGTGGRVTNQPQHF.

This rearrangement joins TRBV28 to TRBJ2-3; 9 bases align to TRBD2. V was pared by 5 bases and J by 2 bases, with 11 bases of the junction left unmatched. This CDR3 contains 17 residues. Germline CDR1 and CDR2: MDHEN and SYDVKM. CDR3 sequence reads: CASSLLYASGTTDTQYF. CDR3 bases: TGTGCCAGCAGTCTTCTTTATGCTAGCGGGACCACAGATACGCAGTATTTT.

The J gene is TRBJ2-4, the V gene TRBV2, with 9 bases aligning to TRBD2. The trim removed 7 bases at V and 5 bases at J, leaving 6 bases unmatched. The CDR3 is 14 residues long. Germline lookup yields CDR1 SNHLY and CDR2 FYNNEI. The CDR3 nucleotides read TGTGCCAGCAAAATGGGACTAGCACAAAACATTCAGTACTTC. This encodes CASKMGLAQNIQYF.

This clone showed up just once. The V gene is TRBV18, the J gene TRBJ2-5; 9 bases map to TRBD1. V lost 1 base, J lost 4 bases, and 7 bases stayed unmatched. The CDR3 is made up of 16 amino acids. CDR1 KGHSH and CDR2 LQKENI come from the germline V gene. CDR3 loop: CASSPRLGQGRETQYF. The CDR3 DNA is TGTGCCAGCTCACCACGACTGGGACAGGGAAGAGAGACCCAGTACTTC.

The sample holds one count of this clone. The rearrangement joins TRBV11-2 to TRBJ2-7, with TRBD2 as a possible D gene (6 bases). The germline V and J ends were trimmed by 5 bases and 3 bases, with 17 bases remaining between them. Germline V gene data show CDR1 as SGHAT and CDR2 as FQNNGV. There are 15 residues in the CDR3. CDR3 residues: CASSPRGSGRYEQYF. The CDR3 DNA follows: TGTGCCAGCAGCCCTCGGGGGTCAGGGCGCTACGAGCAGTACTTC.

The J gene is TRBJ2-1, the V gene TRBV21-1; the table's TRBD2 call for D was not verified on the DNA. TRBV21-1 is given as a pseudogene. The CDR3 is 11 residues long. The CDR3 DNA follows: TGTGCCAGCAGCAAGCGGGATGAGCAGTTCTTC. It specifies CASSKRDEQFF.

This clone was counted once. CDR3 amino acids: CASSPNKVLETQYF. The CDR3 bases are TGCGCCAGCAGCCCCAACAAGGTTCTAGAGACCCAGTACTTC. J is TRBJ2-5 and V is TRBV5-1; D not resolved. Between the trimmed V and J ends, which lost 4 bases and 4 bases, there was a span of 14 bases. The germline V gene has CDR1 SGHRS and CDR2 YFSETQ. This CDR3 contains 14 residues.

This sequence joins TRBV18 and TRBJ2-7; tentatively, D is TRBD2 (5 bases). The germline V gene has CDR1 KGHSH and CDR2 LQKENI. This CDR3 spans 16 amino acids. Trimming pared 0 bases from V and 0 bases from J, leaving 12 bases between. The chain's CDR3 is CASSPPISGSSYEQYF. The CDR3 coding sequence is TGTGCCAGCTCACCACCTATATCGGGGAGCTCCTACGAGCAGTACTTC.

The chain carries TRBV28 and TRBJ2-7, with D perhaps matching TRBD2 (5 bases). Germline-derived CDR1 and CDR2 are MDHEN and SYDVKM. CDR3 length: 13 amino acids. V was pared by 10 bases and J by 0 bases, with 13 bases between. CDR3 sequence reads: CAIRGSSSYEQYF. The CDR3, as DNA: TGTGCCATCCGGGGATCATCCTCCTACGAGCAGTACTTC. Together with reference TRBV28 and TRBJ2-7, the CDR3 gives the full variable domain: DVKVTQSSRYLVKRTGEKVFLECVQDMDHENMFWYRQDPGLGLRLIYFSYDVKMKEKGDIPEGYSVSREKKERFSLILESASTNQTSMYLCAIRGSSSYEQYFGPGTRLTVT.

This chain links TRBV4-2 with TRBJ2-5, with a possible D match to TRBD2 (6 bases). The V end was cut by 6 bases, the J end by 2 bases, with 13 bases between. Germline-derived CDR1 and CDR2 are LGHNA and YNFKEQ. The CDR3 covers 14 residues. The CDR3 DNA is TGTGCCAGCAGACGGGAGATGAATCAAGAGACCCAGTACTTC. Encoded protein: CASRREMNQETQYF.

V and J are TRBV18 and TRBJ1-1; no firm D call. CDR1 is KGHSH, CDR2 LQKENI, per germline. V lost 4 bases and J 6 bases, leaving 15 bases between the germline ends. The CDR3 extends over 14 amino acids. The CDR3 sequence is CASSRGITVAEAFF. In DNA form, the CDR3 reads TGTGCCAGCTCACGAGGCATTACGGTCGCTGAAGCTTTCTTT.

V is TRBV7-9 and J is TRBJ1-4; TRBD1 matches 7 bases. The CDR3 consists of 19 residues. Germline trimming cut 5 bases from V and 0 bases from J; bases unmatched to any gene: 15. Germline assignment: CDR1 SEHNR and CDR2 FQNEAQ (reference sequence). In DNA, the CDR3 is TGTGCCAGCAGCCCCGCACTAGGACAGGTCCTTGCAACTAATGAAAAACTGTTTTTT. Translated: CASSPALGQVLATNEKLFF.

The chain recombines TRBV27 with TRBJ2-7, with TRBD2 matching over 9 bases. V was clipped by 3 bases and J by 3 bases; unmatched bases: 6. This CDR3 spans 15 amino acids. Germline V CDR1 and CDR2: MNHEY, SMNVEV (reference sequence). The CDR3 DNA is TGTGCCAGCAGTTTCAGGGGACTAGCTCTCTACGAGCAGTACTTC. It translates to CASSFRGLALYEQYF.

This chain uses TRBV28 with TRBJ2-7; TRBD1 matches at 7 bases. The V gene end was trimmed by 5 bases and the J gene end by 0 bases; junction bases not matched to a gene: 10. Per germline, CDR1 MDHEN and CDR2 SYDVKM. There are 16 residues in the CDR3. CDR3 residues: CASSGYGTVASYEQYF. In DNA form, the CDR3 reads TGTGCCAGCAGTGGATATGGGACAGTGGCCTCCTACGAGCAGTACTTC.

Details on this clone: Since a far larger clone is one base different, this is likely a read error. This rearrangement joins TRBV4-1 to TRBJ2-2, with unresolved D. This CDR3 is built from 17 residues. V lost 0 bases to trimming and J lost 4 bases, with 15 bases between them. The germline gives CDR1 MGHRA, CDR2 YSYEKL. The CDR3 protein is CASSQEVRAGFTGELFF. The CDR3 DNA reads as TGCGCCAGCAGCCAAGAGGTTCGGGCCGGGTTCACCGGGGAGCTGTTTTTT.

DNA for the CDR3: TGCGCCAGCAGTGACATAGTGGGGGAGCTGTTTTTT. Its translation: CASSDIVGELFF. The chain is built from TRBV10-2 and TRBJ2-2; D unclear. V gave up 3 bases and J gave up 8 bases, with 7 bases separating them. Germline V CDR1 and CDR2: WSHSY, SAAADI. The CDR3 loop spans 12 amino acids.

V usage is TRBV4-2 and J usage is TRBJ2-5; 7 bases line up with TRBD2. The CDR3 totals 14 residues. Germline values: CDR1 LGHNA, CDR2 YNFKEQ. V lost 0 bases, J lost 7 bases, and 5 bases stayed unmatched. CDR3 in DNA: TGTGCCAGCAGCCAAGAAAGGCTAGCGGCGACCCAGTACTTC. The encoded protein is CASSQERLAATQYF.

The chain's CDR3 is CASQRDVYNEQFF. CDR3 nucleotides: TGTGCCAGCCAGCGGGATGTCTACAATGAGCAGTTCTTC. The chain couples TRBV6-5 to TRBJ2-1, with 7 bases fitting TRBD2. The germline gives CDR1 MNHEY, CDR2 SVGAGI. The ends lost 8 bases at V and 3 bases at J; junction bases unmatched: 4. The CDR3 totals 13 residues.